The present entry profiles one T cell receptor beta chain with its context. Its antigen is unknown. CDR3 length: 16 residues. Between the trimmed V and J ends, which lost 0 bases and 5 bases, there was a span of 14 bases. Germline CDR1 and CDR2: MGHDK and SYGVNS. Profiled with immunoSEQ multiplex PCR; TCRdb holds only in-frame clones, not every one. The sample lists around 180,000 clones, roughly 84% seen once, with over 5.5% in the top ten. The data derive from a study of cytomegalovirus exposure and HLA in healthy donors. Regarding the study as a whole: TCR beta chains numbering more than 150 were designated cytomegalovirus-associated. Confirmation in vitro established that a few CMV-associated chains were specific for CMV antigens.

Separate from the roughly 700-subject first cohort was the approximately 120-subject validation cohort, to which the donors belonged. This chain uses TRBV25-1 with TRBJ2-4, with D tentatively TRBD1 (6 bases). The sequencing sample was made of PBMCs. This TCR was recovered from a man younger than 30 in good health and CMV-seropositive. The CDR3 DNA sequence: TGTGCCAGCAGTGAATACAGGCCGACAGGTGAAAACATTCAGTACTTC. Translated, it gives CASSEYRPTGENIQYF.